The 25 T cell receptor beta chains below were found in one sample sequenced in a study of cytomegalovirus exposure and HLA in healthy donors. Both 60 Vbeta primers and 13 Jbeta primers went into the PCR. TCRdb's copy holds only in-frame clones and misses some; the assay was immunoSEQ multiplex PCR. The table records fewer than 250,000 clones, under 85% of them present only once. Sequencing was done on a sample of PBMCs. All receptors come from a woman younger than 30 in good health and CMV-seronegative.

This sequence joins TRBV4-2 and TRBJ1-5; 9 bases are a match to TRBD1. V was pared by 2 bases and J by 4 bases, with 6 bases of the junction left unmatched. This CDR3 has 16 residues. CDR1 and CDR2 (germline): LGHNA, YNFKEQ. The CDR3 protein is CASSQLWDRENQPQHF. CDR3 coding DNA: TGTGCCAGCAGCCAACTTTGGGACAGGGAAAATCAGCCCCAGCATTTT.

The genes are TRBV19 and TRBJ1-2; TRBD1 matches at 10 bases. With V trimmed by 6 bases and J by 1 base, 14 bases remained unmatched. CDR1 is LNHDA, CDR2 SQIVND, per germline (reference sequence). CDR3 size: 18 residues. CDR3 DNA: TGTGCCAGTAGGGCCCTTCGACAGGGGGCATTTCGTAACTATGGCTACACCTTC. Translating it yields CASRALRQGAFRNYGYTF.

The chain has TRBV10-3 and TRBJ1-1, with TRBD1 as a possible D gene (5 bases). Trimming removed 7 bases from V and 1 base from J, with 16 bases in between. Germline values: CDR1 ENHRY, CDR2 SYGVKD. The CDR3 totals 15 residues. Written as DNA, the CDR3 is TGTGCCATCACCCCGGGAGGGGCAACGAACACTGAAGCTTTCTTT. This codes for CAITPGGATNTEAFF.

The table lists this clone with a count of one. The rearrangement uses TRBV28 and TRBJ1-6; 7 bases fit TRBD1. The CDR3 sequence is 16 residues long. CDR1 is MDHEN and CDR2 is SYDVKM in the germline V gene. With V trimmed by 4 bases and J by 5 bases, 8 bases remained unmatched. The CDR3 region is CASSWSGTVHNSPLHF. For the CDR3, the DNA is TGTGCCAGCAGTTGGTCCGGGACAGTACATAATTCACCCCTCCACTTT.

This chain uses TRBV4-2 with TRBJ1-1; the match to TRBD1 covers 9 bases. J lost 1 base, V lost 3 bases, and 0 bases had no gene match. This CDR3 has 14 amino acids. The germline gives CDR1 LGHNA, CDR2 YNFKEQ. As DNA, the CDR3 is TGTGCCAGCAGCCAGGACAGGGGGAACACTGAAGCTTTCTTT. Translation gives CASSQDRGNTEAFF.

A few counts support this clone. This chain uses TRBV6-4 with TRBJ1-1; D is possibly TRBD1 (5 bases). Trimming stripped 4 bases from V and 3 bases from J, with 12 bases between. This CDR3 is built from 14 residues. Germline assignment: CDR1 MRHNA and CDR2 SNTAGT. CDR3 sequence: CASSVSGGHTEAFF. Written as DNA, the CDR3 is TGTGCCAGCAGTGTTTCGGGGGGTCACACTGAAGCTTTCTTT.

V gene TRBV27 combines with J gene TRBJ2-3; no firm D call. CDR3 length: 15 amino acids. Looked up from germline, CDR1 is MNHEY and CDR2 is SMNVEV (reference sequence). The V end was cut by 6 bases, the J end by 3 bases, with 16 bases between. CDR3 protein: CASSLTPSVTDTQYF. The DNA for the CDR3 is TGTGCCAGCAGCTTGACTCCATCGGTTACAGATACGCAGTATTTT.

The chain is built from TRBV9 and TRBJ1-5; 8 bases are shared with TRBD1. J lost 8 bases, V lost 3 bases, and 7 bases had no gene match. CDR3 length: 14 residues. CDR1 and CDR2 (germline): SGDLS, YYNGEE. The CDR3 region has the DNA TGTGCCAGCAGCGGTACAGGGGGTGAAGAGCCCCAGCATTTT. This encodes CASSGTGGEEPQHF.

The CDR3 is CASDRQRLNTEAFF. DNA for the CDR3: TGTGCCAGCGACCGACAGAGATTGAACACTGAAGCTTTCTTT. The rearrangement links TRBV28 to TRBJ1-1; D possibly corresponds to TRBD1 (5 bases). CDR1 is MDHEN, CDR2 SYDVKM, per germline. The CDR3 length is 14 residues. V was pared by 8 bases and J by 0 bases, with 13 bases between.

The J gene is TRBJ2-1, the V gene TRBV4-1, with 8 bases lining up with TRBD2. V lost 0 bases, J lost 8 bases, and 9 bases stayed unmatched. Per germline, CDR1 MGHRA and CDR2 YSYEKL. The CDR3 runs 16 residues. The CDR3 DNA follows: TGCGCCAGCAGCCAAGAGGGACGGGGGGGCATCTATGAGCAGTTCTTC. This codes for CASSQEGRGGIYEQFF.

The CDR3 nucleotides read TGTGCCAGCAGCTTGGCGTTAGCGGGGGGCCAAGAGACCCAGTACTTC. Translation gives CASSLALAGGQETQYF. The chain joins TRBV5-4 to TRBJ2-5; TRBD2 agrees at 10 bases. This CDR3 is 16 amino acids long. The junction had 3 bases not matched to a gene; V was cut back by 0 bases and J by 1 base. The germline V gene has CDR1 SGHNT and CDR2 YYREEE (reference sequence).

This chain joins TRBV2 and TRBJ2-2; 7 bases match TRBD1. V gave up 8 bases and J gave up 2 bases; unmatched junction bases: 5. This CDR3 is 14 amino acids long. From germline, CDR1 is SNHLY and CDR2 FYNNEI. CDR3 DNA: TGTGCCAGCCGGACAGGAACCAACACCGGGGAGCTGTTTTTT. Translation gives CASRTGTNTGELFF.

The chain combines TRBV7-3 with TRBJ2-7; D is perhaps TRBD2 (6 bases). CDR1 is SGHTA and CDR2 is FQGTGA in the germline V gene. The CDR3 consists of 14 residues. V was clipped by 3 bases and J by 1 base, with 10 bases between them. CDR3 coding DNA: TGTGCCAGCAGCTTTCTTGGGGGGTCCTACGAGCAGTACTTC. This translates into CASSFLGGSYEQYF. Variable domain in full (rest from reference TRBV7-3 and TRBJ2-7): GAGVSQTPSNKVTEKGKYVELRCDPISGHTALYWYRQSLGQGPEFLIYFQGTGAADDSGLPNDRFFAVRPEGSVSTLKIQRTERGDSAVYLCASSFLGGSYEQYFGPGTRLTVT.

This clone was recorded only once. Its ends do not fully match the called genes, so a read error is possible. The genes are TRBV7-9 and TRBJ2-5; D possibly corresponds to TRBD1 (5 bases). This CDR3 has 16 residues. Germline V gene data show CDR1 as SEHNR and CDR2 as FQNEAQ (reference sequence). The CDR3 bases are TGTTCCAGCAGCTCCCGAAAGCAGGGTTACCAAGAGACCCAGTACTTC. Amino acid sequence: CSSSSRKQGYQETQYF.

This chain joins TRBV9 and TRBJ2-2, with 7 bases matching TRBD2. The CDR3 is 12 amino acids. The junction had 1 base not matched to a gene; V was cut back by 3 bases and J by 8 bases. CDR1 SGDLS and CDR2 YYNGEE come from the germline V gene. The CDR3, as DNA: TGTGCCAGCAGCGCGCGGGAGGGGGAGCTGTTTTTT. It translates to CASSAREGELFF.

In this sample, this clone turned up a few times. In nucleotides, the CDR3 is TGCGCCAGCAGCCAAGAAAGGGGATCCTATGGCTACACCTTC. Translation: CASSQERGSYGYTF. The chain is built from TRBV4-3 and TRBJ1-2, with a weak D call TRBD1 (5 bases). Germline loops: CDR1 LGHNA, CDR2 YSLEER. Between the trimmed V and J ends, which lost 0 bases and 4 bases, there was a span of 9 bases. The CDR3 consists of 14 residues.

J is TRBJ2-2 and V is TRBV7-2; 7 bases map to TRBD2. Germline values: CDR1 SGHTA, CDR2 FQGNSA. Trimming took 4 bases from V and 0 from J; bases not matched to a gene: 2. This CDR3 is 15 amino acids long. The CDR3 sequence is CASSSSGPNTGELFF. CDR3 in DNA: TGTGCCAGCAGCTCTAGCGGTCCGAACACCGGGGAGCTGTTTTTT.

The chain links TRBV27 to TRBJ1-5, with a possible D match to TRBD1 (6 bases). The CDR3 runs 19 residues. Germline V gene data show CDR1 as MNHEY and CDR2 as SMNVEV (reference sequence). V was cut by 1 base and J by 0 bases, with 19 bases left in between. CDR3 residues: CASSLYTPQGTFSNQPQHF. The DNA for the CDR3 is TGTGCCAGCAGTTTATATACCCCTCAGGGGACATTTAGCAATCAGCCCCAGCATTTT.

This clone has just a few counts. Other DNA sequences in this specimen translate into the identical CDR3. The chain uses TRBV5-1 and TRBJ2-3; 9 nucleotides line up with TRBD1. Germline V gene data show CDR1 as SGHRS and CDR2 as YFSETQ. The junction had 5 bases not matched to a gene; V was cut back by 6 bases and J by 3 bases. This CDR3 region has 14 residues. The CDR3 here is CASTSGQGTDTQYF. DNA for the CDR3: TGCGCCAGCACCTCCGGACAGGGGACAGATACGCAGTATTTT.

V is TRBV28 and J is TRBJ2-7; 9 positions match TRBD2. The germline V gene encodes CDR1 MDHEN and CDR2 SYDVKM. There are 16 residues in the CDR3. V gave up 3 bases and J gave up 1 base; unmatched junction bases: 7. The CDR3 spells CASSFPLAGSSYEQYF. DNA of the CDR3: TGTGCCAGCAGTTTCCCGCTAGCGGGGTCATCCTACGAGCAGTACTTC.

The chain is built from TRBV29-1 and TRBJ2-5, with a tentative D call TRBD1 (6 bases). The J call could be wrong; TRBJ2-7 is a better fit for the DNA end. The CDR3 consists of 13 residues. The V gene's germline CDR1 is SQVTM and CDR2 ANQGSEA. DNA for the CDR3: TGCAGCGCTGTGGTGGACAGATACTACGAGCAGTACTTC. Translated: CSAVVDRYYEQYF.

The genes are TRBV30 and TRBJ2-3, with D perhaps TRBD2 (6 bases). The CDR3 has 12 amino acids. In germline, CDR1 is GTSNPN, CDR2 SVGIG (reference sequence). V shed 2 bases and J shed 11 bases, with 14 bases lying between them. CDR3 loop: CAWSPGLPWQYF. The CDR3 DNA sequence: TGTGCCTGGAGTCCGGGACTCCCCTGGCAGTATTTT.

The CDR3 sequence is CSVGWGVSQPQHF. Here the CDR3 DNA reads TGCAGCGTTGGGTGGGGAGTAAGTCAGCCCCAGCATTTT. This chain uses TRBV29-1 with TRBJ1-5, with no clear D. This CDR3 spans 13 amino acids. The germline V gene encodes CDR1 SQVTM and CDR2 ANQGSEA. Trimming left V 4 bases short and J 6 bases short, with 13 bases between.

The CDR3 DNA reads TGTGCCAGCAGGCCGGGACAGGGTGTGATCAATGAGCAGTTCTTC. Protein: CASRPGQGVINEQFF. This chain joins TRBV2 and TRBJ2-7; 9 bases are shared with TRBD1. The J call may be incorrect, as the DNA end agrees better with TRBJ2-1. The CDR3 loop spans 15 amino acids. Germline V CDR1 and CDR2: SNHLY, FYNNEI.

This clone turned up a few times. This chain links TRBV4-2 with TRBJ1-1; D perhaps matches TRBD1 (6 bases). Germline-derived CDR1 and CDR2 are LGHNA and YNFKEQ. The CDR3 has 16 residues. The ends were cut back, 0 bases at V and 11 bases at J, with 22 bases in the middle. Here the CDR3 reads CASSQDATGTRRAAFF. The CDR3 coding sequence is TGTGCCAGCAGCCAAGATGCGACCGGGACACGTAGAGCGGCTTTCTTT.